This TCR beta chain is from a study of blood T cell repertoires in COVID-19. Study summary: Spain, Italy and the United States supplied samples that represented acute and convalescent COVID-19.

The protocol was immunoSEQ multiplex PCR, while the TCRdb copy is restricted to in-frame clones and leaves out a portion. The repertoire holds 250,000 to 300,000 clones, with 90% to 95% as singletons. CDR3 length: 16 amino acids. V lost 6 bases, J lost 2 bases, and 19 bases lay in between. CDR1 is LNHDA and CDR2 is SQIVND in the germline V gene (reference sequence). Specimen: peripheral blood. The TCR comes from a woman aged 30 to 39 with COVID-19, enrolled during active disease. The chain has TRBV19 and TRBJ1-2, with D tentatively TRBD1 (6 bases). The CDR3 nucleotides read TGTGCCAGTAGCCCTACACAGGGTGCCTCCAACTATGGCTACACCTTC. Residues: CASSPTQGASNYGYTF.